This note documents a single T cell receptor (beta chain) sequence. No cognate antigen has been identified for it. Base qualities are not provided; no much larger clone lies one nucleotide away. The data stem from a study of T cells in tuberculosis (dated by TCRdb to 2016 to 2018). Context from the whole study: In the study, CD1B tetramers and high-throughput TCR immunosequencing were combined to characterize T cells specific for the mycobacterial lipid antigen glucose monomycolate (GMM). With ten people per group, a South African clinical cohort compared IGRA-negative adolescents, IGRA-positive adolescents with latent tuberculosis, and adults with active tuberculosis. PBMC from active tuberculosis patients were archived either before standard anti-tuberculosis treatment began or within 7 days of the start of that treatment. On the study overall, not on this receptor specifically: Shorter CDR3-alpha lengths in active tuberculosis patients partly drove the smaller NN-distances, and the TCR-beta difference was not statistically significant. Active tuberculosis TCR-alpha repertoires showed smaller mean NN-distances to GMM-specific TCRs than IGRA-negative controls, suggesting clonal expansion of these TCRs. A classifier using the diverse GMM-specific repertoire reached approximately 90% accuracy (AUROC roughly 0.92), compared with more than 55% accuracy using GEM motif frequencies. Which clinical samples got chosen depended on the availability of cryopreserved specimens, and the active tuberculosis cases were adults, whereas the controls were adolescents.

Per the germline V gene, MDHEN is the CDR1 and SYDVKM is the CDR2. From cysteine to phenylalanine, the CDR3 is 15 amino acids long. Only the CDR3 DNA stays, 45 bases, in frame from base 1. At the junction V is shortened by 6 bases and J by 2 bases; bases outside the gene matches: 7. TCR libraries were generated with the immunoSEQ multiplex PCR assay, using TCR-beta and/or TCR-alpha/delta assays for each sample. Amplified TCR libraries were sequenced on the Illumina high-throughput platform. The paper's processing steps were these. Clustering and dimensionality reduction were performed using pairwise TCRdist distances among GMM-specific receptors from ex vivo sorted or in vitro expanded T cells. Each clinical repertoire was scored by mean NN-distance, the average TCRdist to the nearest 10% of tetramer-positive reference sequences. GEM TCR motif frequency was computed as the fraction of unique TCRs matching known GEM sequences by V/J usage and CDR3 length. Linear discriminant analysis with leave-one-out cross-validation, implemented in scikit-learn, was used to classify active tuberculosis. Not all clones reach the TCRdb copy of this immuneACCESS table, which keeps in-frame sequences only. Checked studies attribute under half of the gap to unresolved V genes and leave the rest unexplained. V, J and clone size are those of that table, while D and trimming were read from the DNA. The sample includes some 30,000 clones, with 92% observed a single time. The ten largest clones take up 5.5% to 8% of the sample.

The time point label, as the study defines it: new active TB diagnosis, blood taken before or within 7 days of starting treatment. Patients with active tuberculosis were defined as newly diagnosed, HIV-seronegative South African adults aged 18 years or older. Confirmation of active tuberculosis was based on positive sputum smear microscopy and/or a positive M. tuberculosis culture. Immunosequencing was performed on unsorted cryopreserved PBMC and covered roughly 100,000 T cells per clinical donor on average. The sample in question was PBMCs, obtained at tuberculosis diagnosis. Here the chain combines TRBV28 and TRBJ2-1, with TRBD2 identical over 7 junction bases. This TCR derives from an adult with tuberculosis. The DNA sequence is given as TGTGCCAGCAGCCCCCGGGGGGTGCCCTACAATGAGCAGTTCTTC. This encodes CASSPRGVPYNEQFF.